What follows describes a single T cell receptor (beta chain). Measured with immunoSEQ multiplex PCR; TCRdb has only the in-frame clones, and not every one. The sample lists approximately 130,000 clones; 88% were seen once. These data come from a study of T cell responses to AZD1222 COVID-19 vaccine. Analyses pooled second doses at about 4 or about 12 weeks. The sequence derives from an adult who received the AZD1222 COVID-19 vaccine. Sequences were derived from peripheral blood, sampled 28 days after the second AZD1222 dose.

Here the CDR3 DNA reads TGCAGCGTCGGACTAGCGGGAGGTGCCGGGGAGCTGTTTTTT. Protein product: CSVGLAGGAGELFF. The rearrangement joins TRBV29-1 to TRBJ2-2, with 14 bases matching TRBD2. The germline V gene has CDR1 SQVTM and CDR2 ANQGSEA. V was clipped by 6 bases and J by 6 bases; unmatched bases: 3. The CDR3 contains 14 residues.